Listed here are 30 T cell receptor beta chains from one sample, sequenced in a study of glioma-infiltrating T cells. TCR alpha and beta CDR3 regions were amplified from RNA using iRepertoire nested multiplex PCR. TCRdb re-analysed the multiplex PCR reads in MiXCR, keeping a single row per CDR3 protein. The sample yields roughly 100,000 distinct CDR3 sequences, around 40% seen once. Material for sequencing was glioma tissue, nonneoplastic brain tissue, or PBMCs (not recorded which). Receptors were obtained from a human donor with low-grade glioma or glioblastoma, undergoing nonglioma brain surgery, or in good health (not recorded which).

This clonotype was seen many times. The chain is built from TRBV15 and TRBJ2-5; D gene ambiguous. Trimming removed 0 bases at V and 5 bases at J, with 7 bases between. The CDR3 has 13 residues. The germline CDR1 and CDR2 sequences are LNHNV and YYDKDF (reference sequence). Here the CDR3 reads CATSRDPVETQYF. The CDR3 DNA is TGTGCCACCAGCAGAGATCCGGTGGAGACCCAGTACTTC.

This clonotype was seen at least ten times. This rearrangement joins TRBV5-1 to TRBJ2-3, with TRBD1 as a possible D gene (6 bases). Trimming shortened V by 0 bases and J by 4 bases, and 9 bases separated the two germline ends. The CDR3 is 14 amino acids. Germline V lookup: CDR1 SGHRS, CDR2 YFSETQ. CDR3 sequence (DNA): TGCGCCAGCAGCTTGGGTCCAGGGGCAGATACGCAGTATTTT. It is translated as CASSLGPGADTQYF.

This clonotype has ten or more counts. J is TRBJ1-1 and V is TRBV27; D is uncertain. V dropped 5 bases and J dropped 1 base, with 8 bases sitting between them. Germline CDR1 MNHEY, CDR2 SMNVEV (reference sequence). This CDR3 comprises 13 residues. The DNA for the CDR3 is TGTGCCAGCAGTCTGTACAGGAACACTGAAGCTTTCTTT. This translates into CASSLYRNTEAFF.

This clonotype was recorded at least ten times. This chain uses TRBV3-1 with TRBJ2-3; D not resolved. Trimming took off 0 bases at V and 8 bases at J, with 6 bases between the two ends. CDR3 length: 12 residues. Germline V lookup: CDR1 LGHDT, CDR2 YNNKEL (reference sequence). CDR3 coding DNA: TGTGCCAGCAGCCAAGAAACCGCTACGCAGTATTTT. Encoded protein: CASSQETATQYF.

CDR3 residues: CASSLSRDARAETQYF. The CDR3 DNA reads TGCGCCAGCAGCTTGAGCAGGGACGCGAGGGCAGAGACCCAGTACTTC. The rearrangement uses TRBV5-1 and TRBJ2-5; the D call may be TRBD1 or TRBD2 (5 bases each). V lost 1 base to trimming and J lost 4 bases, with 17 bases between them. Germline CDR1 reads SGHRS; CDR2 reads YFSETQ. This CDR3 is 16 amino acids long. Full variable domain (rest looked up from reference TRBV5-1 and TRBJ2-5): KAGVTQTPRYLIKTRGQQVTLSCSPISGHRSVSWYQQTPGQGLQFLFEYFSETQRNKGNFPGRFSGRQFSNSRSEMNVSTLELGDSALYLCASSLSRDARAETQYFGPGTRLLVL.

This clonotype was observed at least ten times. The chain employs TRBV6-5 and TRBJ2-1; TRBD2 matches 8 bases. The V gene end was trimmed by 0 bases and the J gene end by 7 bases; junction bases not matched to a gene: 2. Germline CDR1 is MNHEY and CDR2 is SVGAGI. CDR3 length: 14 amino acids. In DNA, the CDR3 is TGTGCCAGCAGTTACTCGGGACTAGTGAATGAGCAGTTCTTC. Amino acid sequence: CASSYSGLVNEQFF.

At least ten counts were recorded for this clonotype. The chain links TRBV20-1 to TRBJ2-3; TRBD2 matches at 11 bases. Trimming took 5 bases from V and 8 from J; bases not matched to a gene: 9. The germline CDR1 and CDR2 sequences are DFQATT and SNEGSKA (reference sequence). This CDR3 is 14 amino acids long. CDR3 in DNA: TGCAGTGCTTGCGGTAGCGGGGGGGATCGTACGCAGTATTTT. It yields the protein CSACGSGGDRTQYF.

Many counts were recorded for this clonotype. The chain has TRBV18 and TRBJ2-5; the D gene is possibly TRBD2 (7 bases). This CDR3 has 14 residues. The ends were cut back, 3 bases at V and 5 bases at J, with 13 bases in the middle. Germline V lookup: CDR1 KGHSH, CDR2 LQKENI. CDR3 in amino acids: CASSPGGALETQYF. The CDR3 nucleotides are TGTGCCAGCTCACCGGGGGGGGCGTTGGAGACCCAGTACTTC. Using reference TRBV18 and TRBJ2-5 for the parts outside the CDR3, the full variable domain is NAGVMQNPRHLVRRRGQEARLRCSPMKGHSHVYWYRQLPEEGLKFMVYLQKENIIDESGMPKERFSAEFPKEGPSILRIQQVVRGDSAAYFCASSPGGALETQYFGPGTRLLVL.

The chain has TRBV19 and TRBJ2-5, with TRBD1 matching over 9 bases. From germline, CDR1 is LNHDA and CDR2 SQIVND (reference sequence). The trim removed 6 bases at V and 4 bases at J, leaving 9 bases unmatched. The CDR3 has 15 amino acids. CDR3 coding DNA: TGTGCCAGTAGATCTAGACAGGGGGACAGAGAGACCCAGTACTTC. It codes for CASRSRQGDRETQYF. Together with reference TRBV19 and TRBJ2-5, the CDR3 gives the full variable domain: DGGITQSPKYLFRKEGQNVTLSCEQNLNHDAMYWYRQDPGQGLRLIYYSQIVNDFQKGDIAEGYSVSREKKESFPLTVTSAQKNPTAFYLCASRSRQGDRETQYFGPGTRLLVL.

Regarding this clonotype: A much larger clone is a single base away; this may be a read error. The gene calls are TRBV11-3 and TRBJ2-5, with TRBD1 matching over 7 bases. Trimming took 6 bases from V and 5 from J; bases not matched to a gene: 9. This CDR3 region has 14 residues. Per the germline V gene, CDR1 is SGHNT and CDR2 is YENEEA. CDR3 residues: CASRAGTVIETQYF. The CDR3 bases are TGTGCCAGCAGAGCCGGGACAGTGATTGAGACCCAGTACTTC.

This clonotype was observed at least ten times. The chain joins TRBV18 to TRBJ1-2; 9 bases map to TRBD1. CDR3 length: 13 residues. V gave up 6 bases and J gave up 4 bases; unmatched junction bases: 3. Germline V CDR1 and CDR2: KGHSH, LQKENI. CDR3 nucleotide sequence: TGTGCCAGCTCTCCGGACAGGGGCTATGGCTACACCTTC. It is translated as CASSPDRGYGYTF.

Concerning this clonotype: The final CDR3 position lacks the conserved phenylalanine or tryptophan, pointing to a likely read error. The V and J genes are TRBV12-3 or TRBV12-4 and TRBJ2-7; D is uncertain. V dropped 0 bases and J dropped 6 bases, with 6 bases sitting between them. The CDR3 length is 12 residues. The CDR3, as DNA: TGTGCCAGCAGTTTAGCTTGCGGCGAGCAGTACATT. Its protein product is CASSLACGEQYI.

This clonotype has ten or more counts. This may stem from a read error, because a much larger clone lies one nucleotide away. V gene TRBV6-1 combines with J gene TRBJ1-3; 8 bases line up with TRBD1. The germline CDR1 and CDR2 sequences are MNHNS and SASEGT. The J segment lost 1 base and the V segment lost 4 bases, leaving 0 bases of the junction unmatched. The CDR3 covers 14 residues. CDR3 region: CASSGTGSGNTIYF. The CDR3 region has the DNA TGTGCCAGCAGTGGGACAGGGTCTGGAAACACCATATATTTT.

Many counts were recorded for this clonotype. CDR3 in amino acids: CASSLDGYSYEQYF. The CDR3 nucleotides are TGTGCCAGCAGCTTGGATGGCTACTCCTACGAGCAGTACTTC. This sequence joins TRBV5-4 and TRBJ2-7; D gene unclear. V was shortened by 0 bases and J by 0 bases, with 7 bases between the two germline ends. The CDR3 sequence is 14 residues long. Germline V gene sequence: CDR1 SGHNT, CDR2 YYREEE (reference sequence).

This clonotype was detected ten times or more. The gene calls are TRBV6-1 and TRBJ2-4, with a possible D match to TRBD1 (6 bases). Trimming left V 6 bases short and J 7 bases short, with 22 bases between. The CDR3 sequence is 16 residues long. Germline CDR1 reads MNHNS; CDR2 reads SASEGT. The CDR3 reads CASSHESGHHLNIQYF. DNA of the CDR3: TGTGCCAGCAGCCACGAGTCGGGACACCACCTTAACATTCAGTACTTC.

This clonotype was detected ten times or more. The V gene is TRBV6-6, the J gene TRBJ2-3, with D possibly matching TRBD2 (6 bases). CDR3 size: 13 residues. In germline, CDR1 is MNHNY, CDR2 SVGAGI (reference sequence). V lost 2 bases and J 3 bases, leaving 6 bases between the germline ends. For the CDR3, the DNA is TGTGCCAGCAGTTACGGGGGGACAGATACGCAGTATTTT. It codes for CASSYGGTDTQYF.

Only one count was recorded for this clonotype. This rearrangement joins TRBV28 to TRBJ1-5; 9 bases align to TRBD1. V gave up 5 bases and J gave up 5 bases; unmatched junction bases: 7. Germline V lookup: CDR1 MDHEN, CDR2 SYDVKM. The CDR3 has 15 residues. The CDR3 DNA follows: TGTGCCAGCAGTGAACAGGGGGCCCGGCATCAGCCCCAGCATTTT. Translated, it gives CASSEQGARHQPQHF.

Ten or more counts support this clonotype. The chain couples TRBV29-1 to TRBJ1-1; the match to TRBD1 covers 8 bases. V gave up 8 bases and J gave up 5 bases; unmatched junction bases: 10. The CDR3 covers 13 residues. The germline CDR1 and CDR2 sequences are SQVTM and ANQGSEA. The CDR3 nucleotides read TGCAGCTCCCTGACAGGGGTGAGGACTGAAGCTTTCTTT. It codes for CSSLTGVRTEAFF.

Regarding this clonotype: It may be a read error: a sequence one base away is much more abundant. The chain recombines TRBV12-3 or TRBV12-4 with TRBJ2-2, with a tentative D call TRBD2 (5 bases). This CDR3 contains 15 residues. The CDR3 sequence: CASSLRRNSPGELLF. The CDR3 nucleotides are TGTGCCAGCAGCCTAAGGCGAAATAGTCCCGGGGAGCTGTTATTT.

This clonotype was seen at least ten times. Germline and junction disagree at one end, which may indicate a read error. This chain connects TRBV28 to TRBJ2-7, with 15 bases aligning to TRBD2. Germline CDR1 and CDR2: MDHEN and SYDVKM. This CDR3 is built from 19 residues. CDR3 DNA sequence: TGTGCCAGCAGTCCAGGGTCTCGGACTAGCGGGAGGGTATACTACGAACAGTACTTC. Translating gives CASSPGSRTSGRVYYEQYF.

To note about this clonotype: Being one base from a much bigger clone, this may be a read error. The chain is built from TRBV7-9 and TRBJ1-5, with a tentative D call TRBD1 (6 bases). The CDR3 is made up of 13 amino acids. Germline assignment: CDR1 SEHNR and CDR2 FQNEAQ (reference sequence). The DNA of the CDR3 is TGTGCCGGCAGTCATGACAGGTCCTCGCCCCAGCATTTT. Translation: CAGSHDRSSPQHF.

As for this clonotype: A much larger clone lies a single base off, so this may be a read error. V usage is TRBV4-1 and J usage is TRBJ2-1; D gene unclear. CDR3 length equals 14 residues. Germline CDR1 and CDR2: MGHRA and YSYEKL. CDR3 nucleotide sequence: TGCGCCAGCAGTGTATTCAGGACGTACAATGAGCAGTCCTTC. This translates into CASSVFRTYNEQSF.

There are a few counts of this clonotype. A much more abundant neighbour one base away suggests this may be a read error. Here the CDR3 omits its conserved ending phenylalanine or tryptophan, so a read error is the likely source. The V and J genes are TRBV5-1 and TRBJ1-1; D is ambiguous. The ends were cut back, 4 bases at V and 2 bases at J, with 15 bases in the middle. The CDR3 length is 15 residues. Germline V gene sequence: CDR1 SGHRS, CDR2 YFSETQ. The CDR3 DNA reads as TGCGCCAGCAGCCCCGGTGGGGTCCTTAACACTGAAGCTTTCTCT. Translating it yields CASSPGGVLNTEAFS.

Concerning this clonotype: Mismatch with germline at one junction end may stem from a read error. The rearrangement joins TRBV9 to TRBJ2-3, with a possible D match to TRBD2 (7 bases). The germline V gene has CDR1 SGDLS and CDR2 YYNGEE. This CDR3 comprises 15 residues. The CDR3 coding sequence is TGTGGCAGCAGCGTACGGGGGGCCTACCCGGATACGCAGTATTTT. Residues: CGSSVRGAYPDTQYF.

Details on this clonotype: A much bigger clone sits one base away, suggesting this may be a read error. The chain joins TRBV12-3 or TRBV12-4 to TRBJ2-5; D not certain. This CDR3 region has 11 residues. CDR3: CASGLGQEPYF. CDR3 nucleotides: TGTGCCAGCGGTTTAGGGCAGGAGCCGTACTTC.

This clonotype was picked up many times. The V gene is TRBV29-1, the J gene TRBJ2-7; 10 positions agree with TRBD1. CDR1 SQVTM and CDR2 ANQGSEA come from the germline V gene. The CDR3 covers 14 residues. The trim removed 2 bases at V and 7 bases at J, leaving 8 bases unmatched. CDR3 coding DNA: TGCAGCGTTGAATTTTACGGACAGGGGGAAGAGCAGTACTTC. It codes for CSVEFYGQGEEQYF.

J is TRBJ2-3 and V is TRBV20-1; D not resolved. Germline assignment: CDR1 DFQATT and CDR2 SNEGSKA (reference sequence). The CDR3 is 13 amino acids. V was cut by 8 bases and J by 5 bases, with 17 bases left in between. The CDR3 loop is CSTGRIGIDTQYF. CDR3 nucleotides: TGCAGTACGGGCAGGATTGGGATAGATACGCAGTATTTT.

The chain carries TRBV6-1 and TRBJ2-5; no clear D gene. Germline V gene data show CDR1 as MNHNS and CDR2 as SASEGT. The CDR3 sequence is 13 residues long. V lost 7 bases, J lost 8 bases, and 17 bases lay in between. The chain's CDR3 is CASMRTGNGTQYF. The DNA of the CDR3 is TGTGCCAGCATGAGGACGGGTAATGGAACCCAGTACTTC.

The V gene is TRBV9, the J gene TRBJ1-2, with 8 positions matching TRBD1. Germline CDR1 SGDLS, CDR2 YYNGEE. Trimming removed 7 bases from V and 4 bases from J; junction bases left unmatched: 12. The length of the CDR3 is 15 residues. DNA for the CDR3: TGTGCCAGCGGCCCCTGGACAGGGTCAAGCTATGGCTACACCTTC. This gives the protein CASGPWTGSSYGYTF.

The V call is TRBV28, the J call TRBJ2-3, with 8 bases that match TRBD2. V was pared by 6 bases and J by 6 bases, with 14 bases of the junction left unmatched. The germline V gene has CDR1 MDHEN and CDR2 SYDVKM. This CDR3 is 16 amino acids long. The DNA of the CDR3 is TGTGCCAGCAGCCCTCAAAAAGCGGGAGTTGCCGATACGCAGTATTTT. It is translated as CASSPQKAGVADTQYF.